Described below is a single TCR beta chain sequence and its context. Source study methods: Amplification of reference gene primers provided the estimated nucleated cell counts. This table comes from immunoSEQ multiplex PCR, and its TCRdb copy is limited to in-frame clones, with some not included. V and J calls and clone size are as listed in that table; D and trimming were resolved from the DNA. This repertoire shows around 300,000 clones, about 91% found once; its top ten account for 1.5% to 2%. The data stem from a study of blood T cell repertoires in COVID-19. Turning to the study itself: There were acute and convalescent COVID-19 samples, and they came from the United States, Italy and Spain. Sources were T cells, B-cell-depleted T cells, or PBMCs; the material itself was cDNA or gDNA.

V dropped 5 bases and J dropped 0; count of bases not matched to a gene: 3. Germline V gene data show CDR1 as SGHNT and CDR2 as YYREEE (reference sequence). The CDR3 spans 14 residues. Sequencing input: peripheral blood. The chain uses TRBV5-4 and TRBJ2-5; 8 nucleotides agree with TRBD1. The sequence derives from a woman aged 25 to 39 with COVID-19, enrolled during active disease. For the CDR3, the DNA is TGTGCCAGCAGTAACAGGGGGAACCAAGAGACCCAGTACTTC. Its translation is CASSNRGNQETQYF.